These T cell receptor beta chains were read from a single sample in a study of cytomegalovirus exposure and HLA in healthy donors. TCRdb's table, derived via immunoSEQ multiplex PCR, lists solely in-frame clones and lacks some. The sample carries about 180,000 clones, 86% recorded once. Sequencing input: PBMCs. These receptors all come from a young man in good health and CMV-seropositive. Each CDR3 is given with its conserved first and last residue.

v_call	j_call	cdr3_length	cdr3_aa
TRBV4-1	TRBJ2-7	16	CASSQVYGGRSYEQYF
TRBV11-3	TRBJ1-6	13	CASGATRDSPLHF
TRBV28	TRBJ2-5	14	CATAGATTQETQYF
TRBV15	TRBJ1-1	19	CATSRDHQFLDRGGAEAFF
TRBV11-2	TRBJ2-3	14	CASSLGGAPNTQYF
TRBV11-2	TRBJ2-3	15	CASSAGTGTTDTQYF
TRBV10-2	TRBJ2-3	15	CASRAGTGGRDTQYF
TRBV9	TRBJ2-1	16	CASSPKGGTVYNEQFF
TRBV28	TRBJ2-7	13	CASTSTRYYEQYF
TRBV4-3	TRBJ2-5	15	CASSQDPTGSETQYF
TRBV20-1	TRBJ2-2	11	CSAPGPGELFF
TRBV7-2	TRBJ1-2	12	CASSLPSGPHTF
TRBV2	TRBJ1-4	15	CASSEMGGGNEKLFF
TRBV5-8	TRBJ2-4	16	CASSLVTGSAKNIQYF
TRBV30	TRBJ1-5	18	CAWSVPIYRVNSNQPQHF
TRBV29-1	TRBJ2-1	14	CSVGRDSRGNEQFF
TRBV14	TRBJ1-1	14	CASSPRTGNTEAFF
TRBV11-2	TRBJ1-3	16	CASSLIGLNSGNTIYF
TRBV4-2	TRBJ2-1	16	CASSPELGGIYNEQFF
TRBV18	TRBJ1-5	14	CASSPRDSNQPQHF
TRBV27	TRBJ2-7	15	CASSLSPSGAYEQYF
TRBV9	TRBJ2-1	17	CASSNTPGTSEYNEQFF
TRBV28	TRBJ1-2	11	CASSLGRHGFF
TRBV5-4	TRBJ2-1	14	CASSFRAGVNEQFF
TRBV29-1	TRBJ1-5	12	CSVGSQNQPQHF
TRBV7-2	TRBJ2-4	12	CASSLGDTLQYF
TRBV7-9	TRBJ1-5	17	CASSLEQGAHSNQPQHF
TRBV5-6	TRBJ2-1	16	CASSFGTSGGTNEQFF
TRBV9	TRBJ2-1	16	CASSVAGGGAYNEQFF
TRBV7-2	TRBJ2-3	16	CASSFTSGASTDTQYF
TRBV10-2	TRBJ1-2	12	CASSAVNYGYTF
TRBV7-8	TRBJ1-5	15	CASSSQGDSNQPQHF
TRBV13	TRBJ1-2	13	CASGQGADYGYTF
TRBV29-1	TRBJ1-1	13	CSVSTGGNWGAFF
TRBV5-1	TRBJ2-6	17	CASSRSGQGAGANVLTF
TRBV29-1	TRBJ2-1	12	CSVPDSNNEQFF
TRBV5-4	TRBJ1-1	12	CASSLVGRGAFF
TRBV6-5	TRBJ1-1	12	CASSSQGTEAFF
TRBV19	TRBJ2-7	15	CASSLAGGRNYEQYF
TRBV7-3	TRBJ1-1	13	CASRSGSGHEAFF
TRBV6-5	TRBJ2-5	13	CASSRGALETQYF
TRBV9	TRBJ2-1	15	CASSTGTGGGNEQFF
TRBV30	TRBJ1-2	12	CAWSVRGHGYTF
TRBV2	TRBJ1-1	13	CASSISSNTEAFF
TRBV4-3	TRBJ2-7	13	CASAREHDYEQYF
TRBV7-2	TRBJ1-2	13	CASSLDRQGGYTF
TRBV28	TRBJ1-5	12	CASRRQNQPQHF
TRBV28	TRBJ2-7	16	CASSLRGLAGIYEQYF
TRBV14	TRBJ1-2	15	CASSQGAGLYYGYTF
TRBV23-1	TRBJ1-4	17	CASSQSGGDRGREKLFF
TRBV27	TRBJ1-2	15	CASSLLAAPSYGYTF
TRBV11-1	TRBJ2-1	15	CASSLGQGIWNEQFF
TRBV27	TRBJ1-3	16	CASSRPGTVSGNTIYF